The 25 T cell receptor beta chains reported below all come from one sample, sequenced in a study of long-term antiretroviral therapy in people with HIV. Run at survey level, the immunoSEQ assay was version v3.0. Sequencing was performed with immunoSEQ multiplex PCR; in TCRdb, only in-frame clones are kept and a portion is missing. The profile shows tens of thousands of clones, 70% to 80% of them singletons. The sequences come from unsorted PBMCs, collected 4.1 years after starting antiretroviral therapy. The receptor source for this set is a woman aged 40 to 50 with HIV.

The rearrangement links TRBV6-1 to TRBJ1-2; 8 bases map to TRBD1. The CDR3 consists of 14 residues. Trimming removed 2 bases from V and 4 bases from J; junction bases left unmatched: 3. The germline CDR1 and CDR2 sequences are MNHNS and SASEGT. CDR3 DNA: TGTGCCAGCAGTGAACGGACAGGGATCTATGGCTACACCTTC. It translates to CASSERTGIYGYTF.

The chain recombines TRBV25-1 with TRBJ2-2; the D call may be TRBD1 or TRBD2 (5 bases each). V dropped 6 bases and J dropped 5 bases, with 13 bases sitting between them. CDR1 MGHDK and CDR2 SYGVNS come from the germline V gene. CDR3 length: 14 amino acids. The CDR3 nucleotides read TGTGCCAGCAGCGAGGGGCGGTGGACCGGGGAGCTGTTTTTT. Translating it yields CASSEGRWTGELFF.

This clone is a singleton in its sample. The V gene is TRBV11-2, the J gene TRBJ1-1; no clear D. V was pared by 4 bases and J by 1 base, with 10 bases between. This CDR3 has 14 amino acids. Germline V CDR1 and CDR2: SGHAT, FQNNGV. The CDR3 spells CASSSNTGNTEAFF. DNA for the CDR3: TGTGCCAGCAGCTCAAACACGGGGAACACTGAAGCTTTCTTT.

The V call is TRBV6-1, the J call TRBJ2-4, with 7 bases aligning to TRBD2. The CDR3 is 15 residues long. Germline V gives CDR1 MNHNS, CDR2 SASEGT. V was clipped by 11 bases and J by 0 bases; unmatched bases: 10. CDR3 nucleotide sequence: TGTGCCGCGGGAGATAAAGCTGTAGCCAAAAACATTCAGTACTTC. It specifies CAAGDKAVAKNIQYF.

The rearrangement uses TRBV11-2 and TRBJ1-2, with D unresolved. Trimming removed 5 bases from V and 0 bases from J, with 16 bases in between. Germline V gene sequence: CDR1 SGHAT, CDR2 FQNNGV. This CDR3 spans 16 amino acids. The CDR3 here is CASSQSRAAPNYGYTF. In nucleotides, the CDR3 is TGTGCCAGCAGCCAGTCCCGGGCAGCTCCTAACTATGGCTACACCTTC.

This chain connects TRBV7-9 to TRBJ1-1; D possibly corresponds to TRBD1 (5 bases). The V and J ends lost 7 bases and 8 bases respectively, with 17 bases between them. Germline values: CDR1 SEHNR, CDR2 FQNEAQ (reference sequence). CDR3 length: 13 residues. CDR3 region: CASTQPGYSEAFF. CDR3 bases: TGTGCCAGCACGCAACCAGGGTACAGCGAAGCTTTCTTT.

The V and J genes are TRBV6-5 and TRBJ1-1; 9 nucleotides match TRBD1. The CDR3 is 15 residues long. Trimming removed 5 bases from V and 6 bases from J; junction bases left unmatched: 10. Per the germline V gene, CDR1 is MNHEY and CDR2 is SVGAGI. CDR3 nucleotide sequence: TGTGCCAGCAGTCCCGGGACAGGGCGGGTAGCTGAAGCTTTCTTT. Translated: CASSPGTGRVAEAFF.

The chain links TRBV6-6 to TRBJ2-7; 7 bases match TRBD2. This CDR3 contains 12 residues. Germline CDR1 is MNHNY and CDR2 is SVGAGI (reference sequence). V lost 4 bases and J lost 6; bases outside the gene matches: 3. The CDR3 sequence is CASSSTGGEQYF. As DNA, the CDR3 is TGTGCCAGCAGTTCTACGGGGGGCGAGCAGTACTTC.

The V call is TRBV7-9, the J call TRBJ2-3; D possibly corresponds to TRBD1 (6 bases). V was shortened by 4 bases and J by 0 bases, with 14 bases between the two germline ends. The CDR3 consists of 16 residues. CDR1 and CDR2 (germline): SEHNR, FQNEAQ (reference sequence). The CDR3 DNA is TGTGCCAGCAGCTCCGGCACAGGGATTAGCACAGATACGCAGTATTTT. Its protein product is CASSSGTGISTDTQYF.

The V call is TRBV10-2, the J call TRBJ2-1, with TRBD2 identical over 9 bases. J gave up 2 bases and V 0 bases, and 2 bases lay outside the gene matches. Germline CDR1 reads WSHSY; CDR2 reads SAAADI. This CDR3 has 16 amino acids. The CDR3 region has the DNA TGCGCCAGCAGTGAGTCGATAGCGGGAGCCTACAATGAGCAGTTCTTC. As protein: CASSESIAGAYNEQFF.

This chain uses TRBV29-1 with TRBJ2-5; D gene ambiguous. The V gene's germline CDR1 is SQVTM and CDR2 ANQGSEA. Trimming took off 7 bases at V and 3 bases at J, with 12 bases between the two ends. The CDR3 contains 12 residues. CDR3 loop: CSALYNEETQYF. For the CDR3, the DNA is TGCAGCGCTTTATATAATGAAGAGACCCAGTACTTC.

The CDR3 loop reads CASSSGTSGVAYEQFF. For the CDR3, the DNA is TGTGCCAGCAGCTCGGGGACTAGCGGGGTCGCTTATGAGCAGTTCTTC. The chain joins TRBV5-4 to TRBJ2-1; TRBD2 matches 13 bases. Per the germline V gene, CDR1 is SGHNT and CDR2 is YYREEE (reference sequence). Germline trimming cut 3 bases from V and 8 bases from J; bases unmatched to any gene: 8. The CDR3 length is 16 residues.

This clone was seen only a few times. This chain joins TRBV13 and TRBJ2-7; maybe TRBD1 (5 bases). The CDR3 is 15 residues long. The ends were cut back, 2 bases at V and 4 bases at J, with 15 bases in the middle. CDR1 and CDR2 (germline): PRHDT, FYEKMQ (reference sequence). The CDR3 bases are TGTGCCAGCAGCTTATCGACAGACCCGCAATACGAGCAGTACTTC. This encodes CASSLSTDPQYEQYF.

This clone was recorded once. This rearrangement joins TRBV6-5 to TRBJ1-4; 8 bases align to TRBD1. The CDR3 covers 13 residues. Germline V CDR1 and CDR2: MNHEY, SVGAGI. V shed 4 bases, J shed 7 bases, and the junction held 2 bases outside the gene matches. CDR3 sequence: CASSLQGGEKLFF. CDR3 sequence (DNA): TGTGCCAGCAGTTTACAGGGGGGTGAAAAACTGTTTTTT.

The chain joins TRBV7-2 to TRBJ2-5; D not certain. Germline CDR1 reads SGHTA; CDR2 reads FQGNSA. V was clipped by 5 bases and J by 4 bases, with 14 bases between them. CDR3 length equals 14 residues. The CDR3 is CASSLALAGETQYF. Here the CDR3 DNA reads TGTGCCAGCAGCCTGGCCTTAGCCGGAGAGACCCAGTACTTC.

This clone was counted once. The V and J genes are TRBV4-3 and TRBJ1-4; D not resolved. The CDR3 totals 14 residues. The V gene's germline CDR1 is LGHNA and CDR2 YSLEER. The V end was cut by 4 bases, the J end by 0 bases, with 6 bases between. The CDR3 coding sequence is TGCGCCAGCAGCCCCAGCACAACTAATGAAAAACTGTTTTTT. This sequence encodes CASSPSTTNEKLFF.

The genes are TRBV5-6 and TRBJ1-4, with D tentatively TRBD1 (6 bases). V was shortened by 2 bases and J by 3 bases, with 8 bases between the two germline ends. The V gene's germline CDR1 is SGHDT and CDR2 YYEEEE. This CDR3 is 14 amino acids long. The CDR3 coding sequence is TGTGCCAGCAGCTTCAGGGGTCCTAATGAAAAACTGTTTTTT. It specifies CASSFRGPNEKLFF.

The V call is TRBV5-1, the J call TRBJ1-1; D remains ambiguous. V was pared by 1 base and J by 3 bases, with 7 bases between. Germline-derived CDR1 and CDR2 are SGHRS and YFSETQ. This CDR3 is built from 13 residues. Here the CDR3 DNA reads TGCGCCAGCAGCTTGCTTTCTGACACTGAAGCTTTCTTT. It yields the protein CASSLLSDTEAFF.

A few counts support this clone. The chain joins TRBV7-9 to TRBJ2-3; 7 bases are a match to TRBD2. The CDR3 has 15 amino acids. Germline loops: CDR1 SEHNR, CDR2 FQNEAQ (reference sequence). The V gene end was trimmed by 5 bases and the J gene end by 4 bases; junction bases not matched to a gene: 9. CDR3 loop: CASSPRLARADTQYF. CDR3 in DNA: TGTGCCAGCAGCCCGAGACTAGCTCGGGCAGATACGCAGTATTTT.

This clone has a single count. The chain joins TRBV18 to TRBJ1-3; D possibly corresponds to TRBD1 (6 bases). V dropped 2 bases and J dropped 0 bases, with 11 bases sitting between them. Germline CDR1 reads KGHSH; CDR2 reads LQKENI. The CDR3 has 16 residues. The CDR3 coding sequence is TGTGCCAGCTCACCAACAGGGAGTGACTCTGGAAACACCATATATTTT. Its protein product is CASSPTGSDSGNTIYF.

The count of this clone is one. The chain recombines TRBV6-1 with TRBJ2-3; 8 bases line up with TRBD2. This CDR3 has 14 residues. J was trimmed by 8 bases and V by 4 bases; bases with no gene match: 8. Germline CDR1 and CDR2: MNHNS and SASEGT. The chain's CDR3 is CASSAVAGPGTQYF. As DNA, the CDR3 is TGTGCCAGCAGTGCGGTAGCGGGGCCGGGTACGCAGTATTTT.

CDR3 amino acids: CASSSIPGQGVPEAFF. The CDR3 DNA sequence: TGTGCCAGCAGTTCCATCCCGGGACAGGGAGTTCCTGAAGCTTTCTTT. The chain carries TRBV6-5 and TRBJ1-1, with 9 bases identical to TRBD1. The CDR3 loop spans 16 amino acids. After removal of 4 bases from V and 6 bases from J, the junction contained 12 bases not matched to a gene. Germline loops: CDR1 MNHEY, CDR2 SVGAGI.

The CDR3 nucleotides read TGTGCCAGCGGACGACTCTTCTCTGGGGCCAACGTCCTGACTTTC. This codes for CASGRLFSGANVLTF. This chain uses TRBV5-4 with TRBJ2-6, with D unclear. V lost 7 bases to trimming and J lost 0 bases, with 11 bases between them. Germline-derived CDR1 and CDR2 are SGHNT and YYREEE (reference sequence). The CDR3 runs 15 residues.

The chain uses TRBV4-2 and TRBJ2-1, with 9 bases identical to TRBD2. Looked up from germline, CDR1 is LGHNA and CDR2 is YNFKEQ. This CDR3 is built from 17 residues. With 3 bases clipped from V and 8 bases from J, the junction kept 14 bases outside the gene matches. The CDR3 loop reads CASSHQWASGMGDEQFF. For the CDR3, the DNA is TGTGCCAGCAGCCACCAGTGGGCTAGCGGGATGGGCGATGAGCAGTTCTTC.

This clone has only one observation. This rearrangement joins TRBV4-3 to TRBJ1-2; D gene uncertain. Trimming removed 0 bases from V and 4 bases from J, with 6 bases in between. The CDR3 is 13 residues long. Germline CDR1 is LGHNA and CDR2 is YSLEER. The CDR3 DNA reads TGCGCCAGCAGCCAAGATCGCCTCTATGGCTACACCTTC. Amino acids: CASSQDRLYGYTF.